This T cell receptor beta chain is from a study of long-term antiretroviral therapy in people with HIV. Study findings and constraints: Subsequent to ART, diversity was augmented yet persisted below that of transplant donor controls.

Sequencing used immunoSEQ v3.0 at survey level. Using immunoSEQ multiplex PCR, the repertoire was profiled, and TCRdb retains in-frame clones only, with some absent. The table records tens of thousands of clones, 75% to 90% of them present only once. As for this clone: Its target is unknown.

Each donor had at least one pre-ART and at least two post-ART PBMC samples. In the United States, treatment was given to all participants with HIV. Held in samples before DNA extraction were roughly 1-10 million cryopreserved PBMC. Germline V lookup: CDR1 SGHDT, CDR2 YYEEEE. V shed 4 bases and J 0 bases; nucleotides not matched to a gene: 3. This CDR3 comprises 15 residues. The material sequenced was unsorted PBMCs, taken 3.1 years after starting antiretroviral therapy. This TCR was recovered from a woman in her 50s with HIV. The genes are TRBV5-6 and TRBJ2-4, with 8 bases identical to TRBD2. In DNA form, the CDR3 reads TGTGCCAGCAGCCGGGGGGGACTAGCCAAAAACATTCAGTACTTC. It codes for CASSRGGLAKNIQYF.